Listed here are 31 T cell receptor beta chains from one sample, sequenced in a study of beta chain features in type 1 diabetes. Reverse transcribing all isolated RNA meant expressed TCRB transcripts were sequenced. Method: immunoSEQ multiplex PCR; TCRdb's copy keeps in-frame clones and lacks some. The data show a few hundred thousand clones, with 13% seen just once and roughly 0.015% held by the top ten. Their antigen targets remain unknown. General study points: Researchers report that Type 1 diabetes patients had moderately but significantly shorter TCRB CDR3s across all four CD4+ subsets.

The sequenced material came from naive CD4+ T cells from blood. The origin of the receptors is a woman younger than 30 with type 1 diabetes.

This clone was detected a few times. The chain combines TRBV2 with TRBJ2-7; the match to TRBD1 covers 7 bases. Germline V gene sequence: CDR1 SNHLY, CDR2 FYNNEI. The CDR3 has 11 residues. With V trimmed by 5 bases and J by 10 bases, 5 bases remained unmatched. As DNA, the CDR3 is TGTGCCAGCAGTTGGACAGGTGGCCAGTACTTC. This translates into CASSWTGGQYF.

The CDR3 loop reads CASSEGEAPTHEKLFF. The CDR3 DNA sequence: TGTGCCAGCAGTGAGGGTGAGGCACCCACACATGAAAAACTGTTTTTT. The chain has TRBV25-1 and TRBJ1-4; unclear D gene. This CDR3 is built from 16 residues. The V and J ends lost 3 bases and 6 bases respectively, with 17 bases between them. Germline CDR1 MGHDK, CDR2 SYGVNS.

This clone came up a few times. CDR3 in DNA: TGCGCCAGCAGCCAAGGACTAGCGGGAGGCCCCTACGAGCAGTACTTC. This encodes CASSQGLAGGPYEQYF. The chain links TRBV4-1 to TRBJ2-7; 13 nucleotides line up with TRBD2. Germline values: CDR1 MGHRA, CDR2 YSYEKL. Unmatched junction bases numbered 2, after V lost 1 base and J lost 2 bases. The CDR3 sequence is 16 residues long.

The chain combines TRBV7-2 with TRBJ2-5; possibly TRBD1 for D (5 bases). CDR3 length: 14 residues. Germline CDR1 is SGHTA and CDR2 is FQGNSA. The V end lost 2 bases, the J end lost 2 bases, and 9 bases lay between the germline ends. DNA for the CDR3: TGTGCCAGCAGCTTACAGGGCACTCAAGAGACCCAGTACTTC. Its protein product is CASSLQGTQETQYF.

This chain's CDR3 is CASSLQGVANTGELFF. The CDR3 DNA is TGTGCCAGCAGCCTACAGGGGGTCGCGAACACCGGGGAGCTGTTTTTT. V gene TRBV5-6 combines with J gene TRBJ2-2; 8 bases agree with TRBD1. V shed 4 bases and J 0 bases; nucleotides not matched to a gene: 5. The CDR3 has 16 amino acids. Germline V gives CDR1 SGHDT, CDR2 YYEEEE.

This clone was seen more than once but under ten times. This rearrangement joins TRBV30 to TRBJ1-5; D perhaps matches TRBD1 (5 bases). Germline-derived CDR1 and CDR2 are GTSNPN and SVGIG (reference sequence). The V and J ends lost 0 bases and 5 bases respectively, with 11 bases between them. CDR3 length: 14 amino acids. CDR3 region: CAWSVLDNHQPQHF. The CDR3 DNA reads as TGTGCCTGGAGTGTTTTGGACAATCATCAGCCCCAGCATTTT. Drawing the rest from reference TRBV30 and TRBJ1-5, the complete variable domain is SQTIHQWPATLVQPVGSPLSLECTVEGTSNPNLYWYRQAAGRGLQLLFYSVGIGQISSEVPQNLSASRPQDRQFILSSKKLLLSDSGFYLCAWSVLDNHQPQHFGDGTRLSIL.

V gene TRBV7-9 combines with J gene TRBJ2-6; 7 positions match TRBD1. The ends lost 4 bases at V and 4 bases at J; junction bases unmatched: 10. This CDR3 has 17 amino acids. Germline lookup yields CDR1 SEHNR and CDR2 FQNEAQ (reference sequence). CDR3 sequence: CASSSARQGSGANVLTF. CDR3 sequence (DNA): TGTGCCAGCAGCTCAGCACGACAGGGATCCGGGGCCAACGTCCTGACTTTC.

This clone was picked up a small number of times. This rearrangement joins TRBV30 to TRBJ1-2; D gene ambiguous. Germline lookup yields CDR1 GTSNPN and CDR2 SVGIG (reference sequence). V was clipped by 0 bases and J by 2 bases, with 7 bases between them. The CDR3 contains 13 residues. The CDR3 DNA sequence: TGTGCCTGGAGTGTACGGGTCAACTATGGCTACACCTTC. Translated: CAWSVRVNYGYTF.

The chain combines TRBV6-1 with TRBJ2-2; 12 bases match TRBD2. The CDR3 length is 15 residues. After removal of 7 bases from V and 5 bases from J, the junction contained 5 bases not matched to a gene. Germline V gene data show CDR1 as MNHNS and CDR2 as SASEGT. CDR3 sequence: CASNTGTSGTGELFF. The CDR3 bases are TGTGCCAGCAACACCGGGACTAGCGGGACCGGGGAGCTGTTTTTT.

The rearrangement joins TRBV7-7 to TRBJ2-1; D is ambiguous. The V end lost 5 bases, the J end lost 0 bases, and 11 bases lay between the germline ends. Germline values: CDR1 SSHAT, CDR2 FNYEAQ (reference sequence). The CDR3 runs to 15 residues. DNA for the CDR3: TGTGCCAGCAGCCCAGTACGGAGCTCCTACAATGAGCAGTTCTTC. Protein sequence: CASSPVRSSYNEQFF.

In this sample, this clone turned up a few times. The CDR3 loop reads CAWSPGQGLNEQFF. CDR3 sequence (DNA): TGTGCCTGGAGCCCAGGACAGGGACTAAATGAGCAGTTCTTC. The chain has TRBV30 and TRBJ2-1; perhaps TRBD1 as D (8 bases). Germline values: CDR1 GTSNPN, CDR2 SVGIG (reference sequence). The length of the CDR3 is 14 residues. Trimming took 3 bases from V and 7 from J, leaving 16 bases between them.

The chain has TRBV28 and TRBJ2-3; weak D call: TRBD2 (6 bases). With 5 bases removed from V and 1 base from J, the gap between germline ends came to 10 bases. Germline lookup yields CDR1 MDHEN and CDR2 SYDVKM. The CDR3 extends over 14 amino acids. The CDR3 DNA reads as TGTGCCAGCAGTCGGGCTAGCGGCACAGATACGCAGTATTTT. Translating it yields CASSRASGTDTQYF.

The chain employs TRBV29-1 and TRBJ1-1, with 10 bases matching TRBD1. CDR1 and CDR2 from the germline V gene are SQVTM and ANQGSEA. After removal of 6 bases from V and 3 bases from J, the junction contained 7 bases not matched to a gene. The CDR3 spans 14 residues. CDR3 sequence: CSVGDRGRDTEAFF. Here the CDR3 DNA reads TGCAGCGTGGGGGACAGGGGAAGGGACACTGAAGCTTTCTTT.

This clone came up a few times. This sequence joins TRBV28 and TRBJ2-5; D unclear. The V end was cut by 8 bases, the J end by 1 base, with 8 bases between. The CDR3 is 12 amino acids. Germline CDR1 and CDR2: MDHEN and SYDVKM. The CDR3 here is CASAEPQETQYF. The DNA for the CDR3 is TGTGCCAGCGCGGAGCCCCAAGAGACCCAGTACTTC. Supplemented by reference TRBV28 and TRBJ2-5, the full variable domain reads DVKVTQSSRYLVKRTGEKVFLECVQDMDHENMFWYRQDPGLGLRLIYFSYDVKMKEKGDIPEGYSVSREKKERFSLILESASTNQTSMYLCASAEPQETQYFGPGTRLLVL.

The rearrangement joins TRBV29-1 to TRBJ2-4; TRBD2 matches at 7 bases. Germline lookup yields CDR1 SQVTM and CDR2 ANQGSEA. The J segment lost 0 bases and the V segment lost 4 bases, leaving 3 bases of the junction unmatched. The CDR3 is 14 residues long. The CDR3 is CSVGLAVAKNIQYF. CDR3 nucleotide sequence: TGCAGCGTTGGGCTAGCGGTAGCCAAAAACATTCAGTACTTC.

The chain carries TRBV30 and TRBJ1-2; D is unclear. The CDR3 loop spans 13 amino acids. V was pared by 0 bases and J by 7 bases, with 12 bases between. Per germline, CDR1 GTSNPN and CDR2 SVGIG (reference sequence). This CDR3 is CAWSVEGRVGYTF. In nucleotides, the CDR3 is TGTGCCTGGAGTGTGGAGGGTCGGGTTGGCTACACCTTC. Full variable domain (rest looked up from reference TRBV30 and TRBJ1-2): SQTIHQWPATLVQPVGSPLSLECTVEGTSNPNLYWYRQAAGRGLQLLFYSVGIGQISSEVPQNLSASRPQDRQFILSSKKLLLSDSGFYLCAWSVEGRVGYTFGSGTRLTVV.

This clone came up a few times. The J gene is TRBJ2-7, the V gene TRBV19, with TRBD2 identical over 10 bases. This CDR3 has 16 residues. J gave up 7 bases and V 5 bases, and 14 bases lay outside the gene matches. Germline CDR1 is LNHDA and CDR2 is SQIVND (reference sequence). The CDR3 DNA follows: TGTGCCAGTAGTCCGACGAGCGGGAGGGGCGTCAGGGAGCAGTACGTC. Protein sequence: CASSPTSGRGVREQYV.

This clone came up a few times. This rearrangement joins TRBV30 to TRBJ1-2, with D possibly being TRBD1 (6 bases). The CDR3 is 12 residues long. Between the trimmed V and J ends, which lost 4 bases and 8 bases, there was a span of 14 bases. Per the germline V gene, CDR1 is GTSNPN and CDR2 is SVGIG (reference sequence). The CDR3 sequence is CAWTRDTGGYTF. CDR3 coding DNA: TGTGCCTGGACCAGGGACACCGGAGGCTACACCTTC.

This clone was counted only a few times. This chain uses TRBV7-9 with TRBJ1-2; 11 bases map to TRBD1. With V trimmed by 5 bases and J by 3 bases, 2 bases remained unmatched. This CDR3 is 14 amino acids long. Germline V gene lookup returns CDR1 SEHNR and CDR2 FQNEAQ (reference sequence). DNA for the CDR3: TGTGCCAGCAGCCGGGACAGGGGGTACTATGGCTACACCTTC. This codes for CASSRDRGYYGYTF.

The V and J genes are TRBV15 and TRBJ2-1, with D possibly matching TRBD1 (6 bases). The germline CDR1 and CDR2 sequences are LNHNV and YYDKDF (reference sequence). Trimming left V 1 base short and J 7 bases short, with 8 bases between. The CDR3 length is 13 residues. The CDR3 sequence is CATSRAGENEQFF. Here the CDR3 DNA reads TGTGCCACCAGCAGAGCAGGGGAAAATGAGCAGTTCTTC.

The chain has TRBV6-5 and TRBJ2-7; 9 bases line up with TRBD1. Per the germline V gene, CDR1 is MNHEY and CDR2 is SVGAGI. V lost 0 bases, J lost 2 bases, and 5 bases stayed unmatched. This CDR3 has 16 residues. CDR3 residues: CASSYSSTGGTYEQYF. Written as DNA, the CDR3 is TGTGCCAGCAGTTACTCTTCGACAGGGGGGACCTACGAGCAGTACTTC.

In its sample, this clone was seen a few times. The chain combines TRBV10-3 with TRBJ2-7, with D perhaps TRBD1 (5 bases). This CDR3 has 14 amino acids. The V and J ends lost 0 bases and 3 bases respectively, with 9 bases between them. Germline CDR1 ENHRY, CDR2 SYGVKD. CDR3 protein: CAISESGQGYEQYV. CDR3 bases: TGTGCCATCAGTGAGTCGGGGCAGGGCTACGAGCAGTACGTC.

The gene calls are TRBV15 and TRBJ2-3; TRBD2 matches at 8 bases. The germline V gene encodes CDR1 LNHNV and CDR2 YYDKDF (reference sequence). V was pared by 2 bases and J by 5 bases, with 12 bases of the junction left unmatched. This CDR3 contains 17 residues. CDR3 loop: CATSRKSGSLTGDTQYF. In DNA form, the CDR3 reads TGTGCCACCAGCAGAAAAAGCGGGAGCCTAACGGGAGATACGCAGTATTTT.

V and J are TRBV25-1 and TRBJ2-2; 11 positions match TRBD1. CDR1 and CDR2 (germline): MGHDK, SYGVNS. This CDR3 has 16 amino acids. Germline trimming cut 3 bases from V and 3 bases from J; bases unmatched to any gene: 3. CDR3 in DNA: TGTGCCAGCAGTGACCCGGGACAGGGGGACACCGGGGAGCTGTTTTTT. It encodes CASSDPGQGDTGELFF.

The V and J genes are TRBV5-1 and TRBJ1-2; 8 bases align to TRBD1. The CDR3 has 13 amino acids. Germline V lookup: CDR1 SGHRS, CDR2 YFSETQ. J was trimmed by 7 bases and V by 1 base; bases with no gene match: 3. CDR3 loop: CASSLPGGVGYTF. CDR3 DNA sequence: TGCGCCAGCAGCTTGCCAGGGGGCGTTGGCTACACCTTC. Filled out from reference TRBV5-1 and TRBJ1-2, the complete variable domain reads KAGVTQTPRYLIKTRGQQVTLSCSPISGHRSVSWYQQTPGQGLQFLFEYFSETQRNKGNFPGRFSGRQFSNSRSEMNVSTLELGDSALYLCASSLPGGVGYTFGSGTRLTVV.

This clone was observed a handful of times. This chain uses TRBV7-9 with TRBJ1-2; 8 bases match TRBD1. CDR1 and CDR2 (germline): SEHNR, FQNEAQ (reference sequence). With V trimmed by 5 bases and J by 5 bases, 7 bases remained unmatched. The CDR3 extends over 14 amino acids. The CDR3 sequence is CASSRYGTGYGYTF. CDR3 nucleotides: TGTGCCAGCAGCCGATACGGGACAGGATATGGCTACACCTTC.

This clone was seen only a few times. The chain joins TRBV18 to TRBJ2-7; D might be TRBD1 (5 bases). The CDR3 loop spans 13 amino acids. V gave up 5 bases and J gave up 6 bases, with 14 bases separating them. Germline V gives CDR1 KGHSH, CDR2 LQKENI. The CDR3 spells CASSSQGRVEQYV. In DNA, the CDR3 is TGTGCCAGCTCAAGCCAGGGTAGGGTCGAGCAGTACGTC.

This chain connects TRBV28 to TRBJ2-1, with D possibly TRBD1 on 7 matching bases. Looked up from germline, CDR1 is MDHEN and CDR2 is SYDVKM. CDR3 length: 14 residues. With 8 bases removed from V and 7 bases from J, the gap between germline ends came to 18 bases. The CDR3 loop reads CASWRGPHPNEQFF. CDR3 in DNA: TGTGCCAGCTGGAGGGGGCCACATCCTAATGAGCAGTTCTTC.

In this sample, this clone turned up a few times. The chain links TRBV30 to TRBJ2-6; D gene uncertain. CDR3 length equals 12 residues. Germline CDR1 reads GTSNPN; CDR2 reads SVGIG (reference sequence). Trimming cost V 5 bases and J 3 bases, with 5 bases left between them. The CDR3 region has the DNA TGTGCCTGGGCGAATGGGGCCAACGTCCTGACTTTC. Encoded protein: CAWANGANVLTF.

V is TRBV30 and J is TRBJ2-3; tentative D call: TRBD1 (6 bases). The germline V gene encodes CDR1 GTSNPN and CDR2 SVGIG (reference sequence). Trimming cost V 2 bases and J 5 bases, with 14 bases left between them. The CDR3 extends over 14 amino acids. CDR3 residues: CAWSWGHDGDTQYF. The CDR3 bases are TGTGCCTGGAGTTGGGGGCACGACGGAGATACGCAGTATTTT. Together with reference TRBV30 and TRBJ2-3, the CDR3 gives the full variable domain: SQTIHQWPATLVQPVGSPLSLECTVEGTSNPNLYWYRQAAGRGLQLLFYSVGIGQISSEVPQNLSASRPQDRQFILSSKKLLLSDSGFYLCAWSWGHDGDTQYFGPGTRLTVL.

This sequence joins TRBV15 and TRBJ1-4; 7 bases agree with TRBD1. Unmatched junction bases numbered 3, after V lost 2 bases and J lost 0 bases. Germline V gene lookup returns CDR1 LNHNV and CDR2 YYDKDF (reference sequence). The CDR3 has 16 residues. Written as DNA, the CDR3 is TGTGCCACCAGCAGACCAGGGGGTGCAACTAATGAAAAACTGTTTTTT. Encoded protein: CATSRPGGATNEKLFF.